The entry below gives a single T cell receptor (beta chain) sequence along with its context. The data belong to a study of blood T cell repertoires in COVID-19. As for the study in general: PBMCs, B-cell-depleted T cells, or T cells were the source of the cDNA or gDNA that made up the material.

Participants were placed into cohorts based on the clinical history they reported. Symptom resolution, clearance, or two negative PCRs marked the recovered donors of Cohort 3. Original processing notes: Nucleated cell number was recorded as an estimate derived from reference gene primer amplification. Data came from immunoSEQ multiplex PCR; TCRdb stores just in-frame clones and leaves some out. The DNA gave D and trimming, while V, J and clone size come from that table. The sample consists of about 390,000 clones, about 87% of them appearing once. The CDR3 is made up of 12 amino acids. Trimming took off 3 bases at V and 11 bases at J, with 11 bases between the two ends.

Sequencing input: PBMCs or T cells enriched from blood (not recorded which). V usage is TRBV12-3 or TRBV12-4 and J usage is TRBJ2-1; D remains ambiguous. The receptor was isolated from a woman between 45 and 60 years old who had recovered from COVID-19. The CDR3: CASSFQRTKQFF. DNA for the CDR3: TGTGCCAGCAGTTTTCAGCGTACTAAGCAGTTCTTC.